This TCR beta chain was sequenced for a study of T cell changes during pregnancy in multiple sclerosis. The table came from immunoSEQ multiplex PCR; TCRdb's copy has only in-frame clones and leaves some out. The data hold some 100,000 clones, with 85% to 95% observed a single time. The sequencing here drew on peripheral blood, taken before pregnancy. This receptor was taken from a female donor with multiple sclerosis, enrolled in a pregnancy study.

The CDR3 DNA reads TGTGCCAGCAGTGATCCCCCTATCAATGAGCAGTTCTTC. This gives the protein CASSDPPINEQFF. This chain uses TRBV25-1 with TRBJ2-1; D is ambiguous. The CDR3 covers 13 residues. Germline V gene data show CDR1 as MGHDK and CDR2 as SYGVNS. V was shortened by 3 bases and J by 6 bases, with 9 bases between the two germline ends.